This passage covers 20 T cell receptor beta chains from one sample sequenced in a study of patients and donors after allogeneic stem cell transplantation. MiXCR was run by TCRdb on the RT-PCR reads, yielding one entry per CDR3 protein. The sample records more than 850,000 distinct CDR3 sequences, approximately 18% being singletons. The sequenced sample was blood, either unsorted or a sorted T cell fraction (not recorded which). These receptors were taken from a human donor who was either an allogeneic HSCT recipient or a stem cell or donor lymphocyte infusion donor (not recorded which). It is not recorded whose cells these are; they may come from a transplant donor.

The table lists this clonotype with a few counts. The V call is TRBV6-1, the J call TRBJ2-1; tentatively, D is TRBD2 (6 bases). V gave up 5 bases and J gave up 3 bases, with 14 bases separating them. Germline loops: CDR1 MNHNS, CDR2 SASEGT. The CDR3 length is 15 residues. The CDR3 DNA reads TGTGCCAGCAGTCCCACGGGGAGGTTCTACAATGAGCAGTTCTTC. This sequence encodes CASSPTGRFYNEQFF.

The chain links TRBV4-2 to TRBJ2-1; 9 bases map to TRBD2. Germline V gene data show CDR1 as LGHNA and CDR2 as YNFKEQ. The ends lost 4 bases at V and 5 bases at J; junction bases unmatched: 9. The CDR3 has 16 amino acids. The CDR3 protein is CASSPLGAGGDNEQFF. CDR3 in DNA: TGTGCCAGCAGCCCATTAGGAGCGGGGGGCGACAATGAGCAGTTCTTC.

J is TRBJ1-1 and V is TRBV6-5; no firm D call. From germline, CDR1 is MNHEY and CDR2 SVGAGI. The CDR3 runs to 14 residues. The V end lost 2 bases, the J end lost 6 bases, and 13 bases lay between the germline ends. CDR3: CASSYGWGGPEAFF. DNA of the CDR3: TGTGCCAGCAGTTACGGCTGGGGTGGTCCTGAAGCTTTCTTT.

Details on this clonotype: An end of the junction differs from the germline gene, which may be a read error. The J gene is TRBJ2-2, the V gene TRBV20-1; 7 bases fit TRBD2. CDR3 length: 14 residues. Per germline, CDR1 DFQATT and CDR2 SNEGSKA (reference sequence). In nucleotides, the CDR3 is TGCAGTGCAAGAGCGGGGAGTCGGAACGGGGAGCTGTTTTTT. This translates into CSARAGSRNGELFF.

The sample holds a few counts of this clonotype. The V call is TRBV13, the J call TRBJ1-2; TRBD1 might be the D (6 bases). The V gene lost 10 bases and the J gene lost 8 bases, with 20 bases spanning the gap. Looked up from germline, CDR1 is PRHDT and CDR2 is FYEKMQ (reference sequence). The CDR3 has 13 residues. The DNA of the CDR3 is TGTGCCACCCCCAAACAGGGATTCGGGGGCTACACCTTC. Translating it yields CATPKQGFGGYTF.

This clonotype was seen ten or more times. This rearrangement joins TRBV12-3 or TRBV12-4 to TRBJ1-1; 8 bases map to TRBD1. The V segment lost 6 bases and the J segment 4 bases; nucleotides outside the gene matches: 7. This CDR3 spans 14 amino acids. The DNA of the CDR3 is TGTGCCAGCAGCCTGGACAGGGTGGCCACTGAAGCTTTCTTT. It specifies CASSLDRVATEAFF.

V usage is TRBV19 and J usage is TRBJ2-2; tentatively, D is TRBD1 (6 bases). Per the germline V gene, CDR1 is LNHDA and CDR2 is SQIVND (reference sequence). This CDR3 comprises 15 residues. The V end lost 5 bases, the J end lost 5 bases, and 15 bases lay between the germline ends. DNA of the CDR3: TGTGCCAGTAGTCCCCCCCGGGACATAACCGGGGAGCTGTTTTTT. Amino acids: CASSPPRDITGELFF. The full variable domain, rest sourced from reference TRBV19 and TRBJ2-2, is DGGITQSPKYLFRKEGQNVTLSCEQNLNHDAMYWYRQDPGQGLRLIYYSQIVNDFQKGDIAEGYSVSREKKESFPLTVTSAQKNPTAFYLCASSPPRDITGELFFGEGSRLTVL.

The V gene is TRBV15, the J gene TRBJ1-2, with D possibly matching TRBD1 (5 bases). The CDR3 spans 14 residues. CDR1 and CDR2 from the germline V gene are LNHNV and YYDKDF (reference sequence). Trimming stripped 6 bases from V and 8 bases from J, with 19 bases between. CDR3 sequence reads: CATSPGDRRGGYTF. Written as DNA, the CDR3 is TGTGCCACCAGTCCGGGGGACCGCCGAGGGGGCTACACCTTC.

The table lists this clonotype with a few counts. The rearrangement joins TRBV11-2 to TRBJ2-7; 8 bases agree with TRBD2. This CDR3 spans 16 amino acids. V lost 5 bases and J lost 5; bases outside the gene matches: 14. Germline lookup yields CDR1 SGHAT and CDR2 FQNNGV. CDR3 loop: CASSTRRESRGDEQYF. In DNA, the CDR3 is TGTGCCAGCAGCACCCGTAGGGAATCGCGGGGGGACGAGCAGTACTTC.

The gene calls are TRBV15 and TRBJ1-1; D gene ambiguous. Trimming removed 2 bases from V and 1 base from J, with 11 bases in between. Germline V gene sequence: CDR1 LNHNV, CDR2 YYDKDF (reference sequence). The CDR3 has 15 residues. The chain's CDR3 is CATSRSNRGNTEAFF. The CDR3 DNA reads TGTGCCACCAGCAGATCAAACCGGGGGAACACTGAAGCTTTCTTT.

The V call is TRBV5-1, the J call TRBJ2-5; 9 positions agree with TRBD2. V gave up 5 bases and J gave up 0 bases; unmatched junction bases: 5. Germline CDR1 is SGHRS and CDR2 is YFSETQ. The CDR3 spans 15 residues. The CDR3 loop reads CASRVSSGNQETQYF. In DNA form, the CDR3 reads TGCGCCAGCAGAGTGTCTAGCGGGAACCAAGAGACCCAGTACTTC.

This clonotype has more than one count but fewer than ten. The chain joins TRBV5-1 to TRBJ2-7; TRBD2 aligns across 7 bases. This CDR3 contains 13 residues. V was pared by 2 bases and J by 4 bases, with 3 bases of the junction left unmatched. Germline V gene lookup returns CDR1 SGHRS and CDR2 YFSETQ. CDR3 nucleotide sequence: TGCGCCAGCAGCTTACAGCGGGATTACGAGCAGTACTTC. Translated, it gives CASSLQRDYEQYF. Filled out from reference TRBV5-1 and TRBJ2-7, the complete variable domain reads KAGVTQTPRYLIKTRGQQVTLSCSPISGHRSVSWYQQTPGQGLQFLFEYFSETQRNKGNFPGRFSGRQFSNSRSEMNVSTLELGDSALYLCASSLQRDYEQYFGPGTRLTVT.

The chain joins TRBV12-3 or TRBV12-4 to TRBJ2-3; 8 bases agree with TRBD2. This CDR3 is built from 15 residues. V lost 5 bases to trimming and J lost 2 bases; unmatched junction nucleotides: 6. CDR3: CASSILADFTDTQYF. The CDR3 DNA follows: TGTGCCAGCAGTATACTAGCGGACTTCACAGATACGCAGTATTTT.

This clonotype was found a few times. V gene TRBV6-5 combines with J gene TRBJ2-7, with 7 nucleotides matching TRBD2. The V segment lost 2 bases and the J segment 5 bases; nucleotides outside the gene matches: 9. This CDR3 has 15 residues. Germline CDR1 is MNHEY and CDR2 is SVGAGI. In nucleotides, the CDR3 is TGTGCCAGCAGTTACATGGCTAGCGGATCCAACGAGCAGTACTTC. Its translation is CASSYMASGSNEQYF.

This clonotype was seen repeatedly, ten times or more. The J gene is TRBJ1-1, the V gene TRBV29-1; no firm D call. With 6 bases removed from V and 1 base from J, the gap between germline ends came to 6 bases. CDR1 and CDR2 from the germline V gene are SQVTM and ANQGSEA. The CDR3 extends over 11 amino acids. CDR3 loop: CSVEPNTEAFF. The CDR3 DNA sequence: TGCAGCGTCGAGCCGAACACTGAAGCTTTCTTT.

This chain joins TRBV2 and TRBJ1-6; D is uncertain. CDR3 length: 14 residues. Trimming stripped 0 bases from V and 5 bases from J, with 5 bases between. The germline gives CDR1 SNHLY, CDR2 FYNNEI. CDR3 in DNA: TGTGCCAGCAGTGAAGCATGGGATAATTCACCCCTCCACTTT. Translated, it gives CASSEAWDNSPLHF. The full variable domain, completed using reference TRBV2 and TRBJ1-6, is EPEVTQTPSHQVTQMGQEVILRCVPISNHLYFYWYRQILGQKVEFLVSFYNNEISEKSEIFDDQFSVERPDGSNFTLKIRSTKLEDSAMYFCASSEAWDNSPLHFGNGTRLTVT.

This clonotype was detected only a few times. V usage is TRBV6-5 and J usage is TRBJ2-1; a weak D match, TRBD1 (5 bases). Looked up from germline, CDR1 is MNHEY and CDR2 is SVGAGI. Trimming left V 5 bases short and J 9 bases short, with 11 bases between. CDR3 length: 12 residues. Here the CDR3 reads CASSRARGEQFF. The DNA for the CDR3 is TGTGCCAGCAGTCGTGCTAGGGGTGAGCAGTTCTTC.

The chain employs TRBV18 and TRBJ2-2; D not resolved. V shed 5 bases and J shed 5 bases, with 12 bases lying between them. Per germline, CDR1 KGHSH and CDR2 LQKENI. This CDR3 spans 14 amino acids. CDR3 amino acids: CASSSVGLTGELFF. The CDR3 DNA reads TGTGCCAGCTCAAGCGTGGGATTGACCGGGGAGCTGTTTTTT.

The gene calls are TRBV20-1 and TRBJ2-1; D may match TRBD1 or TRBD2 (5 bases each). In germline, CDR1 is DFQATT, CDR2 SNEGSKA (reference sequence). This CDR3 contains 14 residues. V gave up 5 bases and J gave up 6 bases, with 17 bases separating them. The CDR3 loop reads CSALGDTSANEQFF. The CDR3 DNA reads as TGCAGTGCTTTGGGGGATACCTCCGCCAATGAGCAGTTCTTC.

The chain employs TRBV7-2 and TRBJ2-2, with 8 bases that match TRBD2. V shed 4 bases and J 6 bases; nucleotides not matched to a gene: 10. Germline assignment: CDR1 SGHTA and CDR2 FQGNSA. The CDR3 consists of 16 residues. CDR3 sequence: CASSSTGTRGSGELFF. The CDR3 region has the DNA TGTGCCAGCAGCTCAACCGGGACTAGAGGTTCCGGGGAGCTGTTTTTT.